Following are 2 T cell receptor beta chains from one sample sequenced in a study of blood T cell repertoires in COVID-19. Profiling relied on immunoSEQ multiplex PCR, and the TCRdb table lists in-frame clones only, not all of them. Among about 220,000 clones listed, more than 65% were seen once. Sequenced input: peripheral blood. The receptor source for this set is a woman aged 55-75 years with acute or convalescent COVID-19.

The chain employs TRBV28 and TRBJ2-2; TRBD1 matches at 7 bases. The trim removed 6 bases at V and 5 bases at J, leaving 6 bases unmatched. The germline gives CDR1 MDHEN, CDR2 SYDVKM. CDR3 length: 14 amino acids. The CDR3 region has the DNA TGTGCCAGCAGGAGGGGGCGGTTTACCGGGGAGCTGTTTTTT. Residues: CASRRGRFTGELFF.

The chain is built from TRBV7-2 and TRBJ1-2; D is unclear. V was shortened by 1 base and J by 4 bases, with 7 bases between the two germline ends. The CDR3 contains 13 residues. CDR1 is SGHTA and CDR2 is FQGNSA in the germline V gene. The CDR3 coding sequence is TGTGCCAGCAGCTTAGTCGGTGTCTATGGCTACACCTTC. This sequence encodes CASSLVGVYGYTF.